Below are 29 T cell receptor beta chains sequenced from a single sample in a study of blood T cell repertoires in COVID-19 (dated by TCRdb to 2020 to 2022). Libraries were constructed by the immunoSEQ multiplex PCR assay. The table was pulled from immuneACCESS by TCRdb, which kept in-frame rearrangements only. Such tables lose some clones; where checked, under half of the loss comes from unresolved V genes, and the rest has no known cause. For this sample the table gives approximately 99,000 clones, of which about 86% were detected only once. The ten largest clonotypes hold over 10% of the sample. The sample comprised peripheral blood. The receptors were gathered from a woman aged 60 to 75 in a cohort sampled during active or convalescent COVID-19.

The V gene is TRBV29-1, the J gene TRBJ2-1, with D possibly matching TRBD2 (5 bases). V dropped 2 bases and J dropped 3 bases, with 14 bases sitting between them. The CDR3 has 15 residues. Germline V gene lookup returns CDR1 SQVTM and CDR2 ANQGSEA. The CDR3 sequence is CSVEPRTRGYNEQFF. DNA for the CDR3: TGCAGCGTTGAACCTAGGACCCGGGGCTACAATGAGCAGTTCTTC.

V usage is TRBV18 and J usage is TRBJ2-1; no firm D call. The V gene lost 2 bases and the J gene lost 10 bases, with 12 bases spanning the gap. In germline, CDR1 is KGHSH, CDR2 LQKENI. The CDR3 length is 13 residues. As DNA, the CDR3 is TGTGCCAGCTCACCAGATCAGAGGCTCGAGCAGTTCTTC. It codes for CASSPDQRLEQFF.

This CDR3 is CASSLSSGTGFQQYF. The CDR3 DNA sequence: TGTGCCAGCAGTTTAAGCTCCGGGACAGGGTTCCAGCAGTACTTC. J is TRBJ2-7 and V is TRBV28; 9 bases map to TRBD1. This CDR3 is built from 15 residues. CDR1 is MDHEN and CDR2 is SYDVKM in the germline V gene. V shed 2 bases, J shed 8 bases, and the junction held 10 bases outside the gene matches.

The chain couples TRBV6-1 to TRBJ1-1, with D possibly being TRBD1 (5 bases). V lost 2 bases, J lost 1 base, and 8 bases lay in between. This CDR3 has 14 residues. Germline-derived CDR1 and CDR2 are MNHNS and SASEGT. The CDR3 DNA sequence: TGTGCCAGCAGTGAAACGGGGGGGAACACTGAAGCTTTCTTT. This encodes CASSETGGNTEAFF.

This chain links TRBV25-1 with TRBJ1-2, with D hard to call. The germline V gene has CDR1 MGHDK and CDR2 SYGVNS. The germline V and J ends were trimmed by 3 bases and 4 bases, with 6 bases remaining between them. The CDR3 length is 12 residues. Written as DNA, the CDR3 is TGTGCCAGCAGTGAGGGAGGCTATGGCTACACCTTC. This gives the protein CASSEGGYGYTF.

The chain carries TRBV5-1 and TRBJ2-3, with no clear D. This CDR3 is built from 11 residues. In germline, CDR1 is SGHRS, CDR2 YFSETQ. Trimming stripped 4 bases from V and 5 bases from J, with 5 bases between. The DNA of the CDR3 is TGCGCCAGCAGCGAGGTAGATACGCAGTATTTT. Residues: CASSEVDTQYF.

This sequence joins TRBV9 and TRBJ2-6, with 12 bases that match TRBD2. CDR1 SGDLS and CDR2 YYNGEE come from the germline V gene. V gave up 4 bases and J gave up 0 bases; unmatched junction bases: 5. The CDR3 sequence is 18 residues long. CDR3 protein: CASSRGLAGLSGANVLTF. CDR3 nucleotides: TGTGCCAGCAGCCGGGGACTAGCGGGTCTCTCTGGGGCCAACGTCCTGACTTTC.

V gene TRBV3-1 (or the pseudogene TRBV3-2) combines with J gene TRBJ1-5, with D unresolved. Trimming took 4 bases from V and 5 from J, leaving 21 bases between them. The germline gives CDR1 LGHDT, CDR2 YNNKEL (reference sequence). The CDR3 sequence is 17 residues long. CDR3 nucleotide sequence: TGTGCCAGCAGCCCCCAGGCCCTCCTCTACTCGGATCAGCCCCAGCATTTT. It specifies CASSPQALLYSDQPQHF.

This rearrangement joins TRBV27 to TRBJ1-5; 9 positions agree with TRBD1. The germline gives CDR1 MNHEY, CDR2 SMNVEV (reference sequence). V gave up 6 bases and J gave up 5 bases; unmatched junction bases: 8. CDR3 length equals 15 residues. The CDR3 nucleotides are TGTGCCAGCAGGCTGACAGGGGGGACCTATCAGCCCCAGCATTTT. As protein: CASRLTGGTYQPQHF.

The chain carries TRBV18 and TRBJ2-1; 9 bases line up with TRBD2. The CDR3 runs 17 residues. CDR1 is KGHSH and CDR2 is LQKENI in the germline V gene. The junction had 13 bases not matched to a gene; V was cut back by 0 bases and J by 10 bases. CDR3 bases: TGTGCCAGCTCACCACCGGGGCTAGCGGGGCCCTCTGGCGAGCAGTTCTTC. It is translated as CASSPPGLAGPSGEQFF.

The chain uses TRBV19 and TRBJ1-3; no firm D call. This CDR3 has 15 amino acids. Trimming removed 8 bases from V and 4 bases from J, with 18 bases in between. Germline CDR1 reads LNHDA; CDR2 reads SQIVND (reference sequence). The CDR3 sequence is CASHEGLGIGNTIYF. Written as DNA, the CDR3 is TGTGCCAGTCACGAGGGTTTAGGGATCGGAAACACCATATATTTT.

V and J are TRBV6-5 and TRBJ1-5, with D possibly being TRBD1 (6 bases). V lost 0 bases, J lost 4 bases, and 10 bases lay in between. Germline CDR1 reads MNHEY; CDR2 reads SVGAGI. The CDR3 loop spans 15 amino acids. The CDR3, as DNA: TGTGCCAGCAGTTACTCTGGGACACTAAATCAGCCCCAGCATTTT. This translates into CASSYSGTLNQPQHF.

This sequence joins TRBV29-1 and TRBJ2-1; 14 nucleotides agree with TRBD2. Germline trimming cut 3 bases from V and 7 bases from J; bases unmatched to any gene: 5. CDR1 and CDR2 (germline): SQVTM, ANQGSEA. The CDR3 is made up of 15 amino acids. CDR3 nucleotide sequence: TGCAGCGTTGACGGACTAGCGGGAGGTGGGAATGAGCAGTTCTTC. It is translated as CSVDGLAGGGNEQFF.

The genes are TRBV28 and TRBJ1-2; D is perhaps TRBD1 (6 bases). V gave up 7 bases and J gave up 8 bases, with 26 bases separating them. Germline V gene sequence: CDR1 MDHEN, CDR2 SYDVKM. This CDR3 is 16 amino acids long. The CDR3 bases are TGTGCCAGCACCCTGGGCCCCCGGGGGGGGGCTGGGGGCTACACCTTC. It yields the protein CASTLGPRGGAGGYTF.

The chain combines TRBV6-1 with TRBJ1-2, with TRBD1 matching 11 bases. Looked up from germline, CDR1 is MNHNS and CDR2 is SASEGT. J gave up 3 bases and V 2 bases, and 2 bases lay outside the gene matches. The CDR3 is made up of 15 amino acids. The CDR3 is CASSERDRGDYGYTF. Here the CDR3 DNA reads TGTGCCAGCAGTGAACGGGACAGGGGGGACTATGGCTACACCTTC.

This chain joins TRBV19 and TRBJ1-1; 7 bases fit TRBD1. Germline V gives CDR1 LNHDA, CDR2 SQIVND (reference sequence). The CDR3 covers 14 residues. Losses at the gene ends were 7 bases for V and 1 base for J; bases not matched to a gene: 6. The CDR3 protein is CASTIQGGNTEAFF. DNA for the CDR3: TGTGCCAGTACAATTCAGGGGGGGAACACTGAAGCTTTCTTT. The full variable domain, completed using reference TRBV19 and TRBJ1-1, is DGGITQSPKYLFRKEGQNVTLSCEQNLNHDAMYWYRQDPGQGLRLIYYSQIVNDFQKGDIAEGYSVSREKKESFPLTVTSAQKNPTAFYLCASTIQGGNTEAFFGQGTRLTVV.

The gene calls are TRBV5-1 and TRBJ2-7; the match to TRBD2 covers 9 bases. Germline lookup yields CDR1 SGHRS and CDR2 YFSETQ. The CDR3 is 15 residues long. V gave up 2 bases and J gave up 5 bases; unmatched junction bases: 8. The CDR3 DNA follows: TGCGCCAGCAGCTTCGGCGGGAGGGCCTTAGACGAGCAGTACTTC. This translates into CASSFGGRALDEQYF. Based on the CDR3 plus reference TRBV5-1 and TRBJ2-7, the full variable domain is KAGVTQTPRYLIKTRGQQVTLSCSPISGHRSVSWYQQTPGQGLQFLFEYFSETQRNKGNFPGRFSGRQFSNSRSEMNVSTLELGDSALYLCASSFGGRALDEQYFGPGTRLTVT.

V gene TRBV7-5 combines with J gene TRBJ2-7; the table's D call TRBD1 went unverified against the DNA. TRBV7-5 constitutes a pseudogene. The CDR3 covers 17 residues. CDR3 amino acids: CARSLGFRDRTIYEQYF. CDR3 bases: TGTGCCAGAAGCTTAGGCTTCCGGGACAGGACCATCTACGAGCAGTACTTC.

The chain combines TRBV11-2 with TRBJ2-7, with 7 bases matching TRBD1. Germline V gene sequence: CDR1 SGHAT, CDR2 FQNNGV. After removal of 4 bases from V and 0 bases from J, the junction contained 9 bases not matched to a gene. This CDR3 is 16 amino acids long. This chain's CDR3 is CASSSRGQPSSYEQYF. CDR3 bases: TGTGCCAGCAGCTCCCGGGGACAGCCGAGCTCCTACGAGCAGTACTTC.

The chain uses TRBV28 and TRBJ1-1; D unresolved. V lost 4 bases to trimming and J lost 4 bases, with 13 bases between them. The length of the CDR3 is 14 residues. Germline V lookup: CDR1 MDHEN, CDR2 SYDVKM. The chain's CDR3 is CASSSGEGSTEAFF. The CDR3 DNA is TGTGCCAGCAGTTCCGGGGAGGGCAGCACTGAAGCTTTCTTT.

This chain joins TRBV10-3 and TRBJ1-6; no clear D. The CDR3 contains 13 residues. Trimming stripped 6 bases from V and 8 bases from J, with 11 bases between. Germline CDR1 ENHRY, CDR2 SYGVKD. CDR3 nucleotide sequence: TGTGCCATCAGGGGGAGCGAGTATTCACCCCTCCACTTT. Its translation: CAIRGSEYSPLHF.

CDR3: CSVDTDRGLETQYF. CDR3 DNA sequence: TGCAGCGTTGACACGGACAGGGGGCTTGAGACCCAGTACTTC. The chain carries TRBV29-1 and TRBJ2-5, with TRBD1 identical over 11 bases. The trim removed 3 bases at V and 5 bases at J, leaving 5 bases unmatched. Germline CDR1 is SQVTM and CDR2 is ANQGSEA. The CDR3 sequence is 14 residues long.

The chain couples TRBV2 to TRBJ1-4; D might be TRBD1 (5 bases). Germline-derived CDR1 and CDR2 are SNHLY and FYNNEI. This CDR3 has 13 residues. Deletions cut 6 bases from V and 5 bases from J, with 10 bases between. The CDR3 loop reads CASSRDDNEKLFF. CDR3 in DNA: TGTGCCAGCAGCAGGGATGACAATGAAAAACTGTTTTTT.

CDR3 sequence (DNA): TGTGCCAGCACCAGGACTAGCGGGAGTCATGGAGGGAGTAACTACGAGCAGTACTTC. As protein: CASTRTSGSHGGSNYEQYF. The chain recombines TRBV2 with TRBJ2-7, with TRBD2 matching over 13 bases. This CDR3 region has 19 residues. V shed 7 bases and J 3 bases; nucleotides not matched to a gene: 18. Germline CDR1 SNHLY, CDR2 FYNNEI.

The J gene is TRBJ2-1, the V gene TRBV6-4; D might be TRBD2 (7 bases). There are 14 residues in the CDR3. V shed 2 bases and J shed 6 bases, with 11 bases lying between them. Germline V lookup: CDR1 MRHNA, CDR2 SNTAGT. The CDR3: CASSDEGGRNEQFF. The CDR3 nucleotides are TGTGCCAGCAGTGACGAGGGGGGGCGCAATGAGCAGTTCTTC.

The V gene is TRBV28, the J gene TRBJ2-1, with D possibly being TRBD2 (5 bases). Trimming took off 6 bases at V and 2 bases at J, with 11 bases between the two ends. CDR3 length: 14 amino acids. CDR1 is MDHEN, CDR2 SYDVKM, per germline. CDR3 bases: TGTGCCAGCAGCCGGGCGGGCCCCTACAATGAGCAGTTCTTC. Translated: CASSRAGPYNEQFF.

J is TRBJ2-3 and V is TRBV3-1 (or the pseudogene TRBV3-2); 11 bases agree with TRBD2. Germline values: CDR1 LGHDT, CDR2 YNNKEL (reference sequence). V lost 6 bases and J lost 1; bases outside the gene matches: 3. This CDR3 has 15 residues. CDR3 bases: TGTGCCAGCAGGGAGACTAGCGGGGGCACAGATACGCAGTATTTT. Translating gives CASRETSGGTDTQYF.

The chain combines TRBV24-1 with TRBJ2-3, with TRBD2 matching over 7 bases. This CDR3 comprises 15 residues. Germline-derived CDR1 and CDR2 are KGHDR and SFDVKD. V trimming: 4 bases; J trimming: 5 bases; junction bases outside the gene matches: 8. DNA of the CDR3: TGTGCCACCAGTGACTCGCGGGAGTTGGGAGATACGCAGTATTTT. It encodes CATSDSRELGDTQYF.

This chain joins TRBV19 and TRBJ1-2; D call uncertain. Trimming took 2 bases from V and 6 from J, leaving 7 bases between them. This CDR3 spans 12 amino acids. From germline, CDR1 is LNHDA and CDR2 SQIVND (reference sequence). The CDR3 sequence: CASSIRRDGYTF. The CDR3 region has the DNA TGTGCCAGTAGTATACGCCGGGATGGCTACACCTTC.